Shown below are 18 T cell receptor beta chains from a single sample sequenced in a study of cytomegalovirus exposure and HLA in healthy donors. The PCR ran on 60 Vbeta and 13 Jbeta primers. Only in-frame clones appear in the TCRdb table, and some are missing; sequencing was by immunoSEQ multiplex PCR. The repertoire holds hundreds of thousands of clones, with over 85% as singletons. Sequenced input: PBMCs. These receptors all stem from a woman between 18 and 29 years old in good health and CMV-seronegative.

The chain carries TRBV6-5 and TRBJ1-2, with D tentatively TRBD1 (5 bases). With 0 bases removed from V and 13 bases from J, the gap between germline ends came to 15 bases. The CDR3 has 13 amino acids. Germline loops: CDR1 MNHEY, CDR2 SVGAGI. The CDR3: CASSYSGRDSVTF. The CDR3 DNA is TGTGCCAGCAGTTACTCGGGCAGGGATTCGGTCACCTTC.

This chain joins TRBV6-6 and TRBJ1-5; 7 bases agree with TRBD1. The CDR3 runs to 15 residues. V shed 5 bases, J shed 0 bases, and the junction held 4 bases outside the gene matches. Germline V gene data show CDR1 as MNHNY and CDR2 as SVGAGI (reference sequence). The CDR3 here is CASSLGQLSNQPQHF. CDR3 coding DNA: TGTGCCAGCAGTCTGGGACAGCTTAGCAATCAGCCCCAGCATTTT.

The chain carries TRBV14 and TRBJ1-4; D perhaps matches TRBD1 (5 bases). The V end was cut by 1 base, the J end by 2 bases, with 11 bases between. This CDR3 contains 16 residues. From germline, CDR1 is SGHDN and CDR2 FVKESK. The CDR3, as DNA: TGTGCCAGCAGCCAAGTGCCAGGGCTGACTAATGAAAAACTGTTTTTT. Its protein product is CASSQVPGLTNEKLFF.

The rearrangement links TRBV5-4 to TRBJ2-7; D is possibly TRBD2 (5 bases). The CDR3 is made up of 18 amino acids. Germline CDR1 and CDR2: SGHNT and YYREEE (reference sequence). V was shortened by 6 bases and J by 0 bases, with 25 bases between the two germline ends. Written as DNA, the CDR3 is TGTGCCAGCACCAAAGGAGGTTGGGTCGAGAGTGCCTCCTACGAGCAGTACTTC. It codes for CASTKGGWVESASYEQYF.

The chain joins TRBV6-1 to TRBJ2-3; 9 bases fit TRBD1. Germline V gene data show CDR1 as MNHNS and CDR2 as SASEGT. The ends lost 4 bases at V and 0 bases at J; junction bases unmatched: 5. The CDR3 contains 16 residues. CDR3 DNA: TGTGCCAGCAGTGGAGGGACAGGGCCAAGCACAGATACGCAGTATTTT. This translates into CASSGGTGPSTDTQYF.

The chain employs TRBV6-4 and TRBJ2-7, with D perhaps TRBD2 (6 bases). Trimming cost V 5 bases and J 7 bases, with 15 bases left between them. CDR1 and CDR2 (germline): MRHNA, SNTAGT. The CDR3 runs to 13 residues. The CDR3 protein is CASSNNLGGEQYF. The DNA for the CDR3 is TGTGCCAGCAGTAACAATCTCGGGGGAGAGCAGTACTTC.

The rearrangement uses TRBV6-5 and TRBJ1-2; 8 nucleotides line up with TRBD1. J gave up 11 bases and V 6 bases, and 5 bases lay outside the gene matches. This CDR3 is built from 11 residues. Germline-derived CDR1 and CDR2 are MNHEY and SVGAGI. The CDR3 bases are TGTGCCAGCAGAGGGACAGGCGGGTACACCTTC. Its protein is CASRGTGGYTF.

The chain combines TRBV9 with TRBJ1-2, with 8 positions matching TRBD1. Germline CDR1 reads SGDLS; CDR2 reads YYNGEE. The J segment lost 8 bases and the V segment lost 4 bases, leaving 16 bases of the junction unmatched. The CDR3 covers 16 residues. The CDR3 loop is CASSSNPLTGARGYTF. The DNA for the CDR3 is TGTGCCAGCAGCTCGAACCCACTGACAGGGGCTCGGGGCTACACCTTC.

The chain carries TRBV7-9 and TRBJ2-3, with D perhaps matching TRBD2 (6 bases). The V end was cut by 8 bases, the J end by 4 bases, with 16 bases between. The CDR3 length is 14 residues. Germline CDR1 reads SEHNR; CDR2 reads FQNEAQ (reference sequence). The DNA of the CDR3 is TGTGCCAGCCAAAGCGGCTGGGGGGCAGATACGCAGTATTTT. Translated, it gives CASQSGWGADTQYF.

The genes are TRBV13 and TRBJ1-3, with TRBD1 matching over 7 bases. Losses at the gene ends were 1 base for V and 1 base for J; bases not matched to a gene: 4. The CDR3 extends over 16 amino acids. CDR1 PRHDT and CDR2 FYEKMQ come from the germline V gene (reference sequence). The CDR3 DNA reads TGTGCCAGCAGCTTAGCAAAGACAGGGTCTGGAAACACCATATATTTT. As protein: CASSLAKTGSGNTIYF.

CDR3 loop: CASRRGTQETQYF. The DNA for the CDR3 is TGTGCCAGCAGGCGGGGCACCCAAGAGACCCAGTACTTC. The rearrangement uses TRBV6-1 and TRBJ2-5; possibly TRBD2 for D (6 bases). Germline V lookup: CDR1 MNHNS, CDR2 SASEGT. V lost 6 bases to trimming and J lost 1 base, with 9 bases between them. This CDR3 region has 13 residues.

This rearrangement joins TRBV5-5 to TRBJ1-1; D not certain. Germline V gene sequence: CDR1 SGHKS, CDR2 YYEKEE (reference sequence). With 2 bases removed from V and 4 bases from J, the gap between germline ends came to 12 bases. The CDR3 is 14 residues long. The CDR3 loop reads CASSFLVGGTEAFF. In nucleotides, the CDR3 is TGTGCCAGCAGCTTCCTCGTAGGAGGCACTGAAGCTTTCTTT.

This clone showed up just once. The chain uses TRBV9 and TRBJ2-7; 10 bases are shared with TRBD2. This CDR3 region has 15 residues. The V gene end was trimmed by 2 bases and the J gene end by 5 bases; junction bases not matched to a gene: 7. The germline V gene encodes CDR1 SGDLS and CDR2 YYNGEE. The DNA for the CDR3 is TGTGCCAGCAGCGTTAGCGGGGGGCAGTCCCACGAGCAGTACTTC. This sequence encodes CASSVSGGQSHEQYF. The whole variable domain, filled in from reference TRBV9 and TRBJ2-7, reads DSGVTQTPKHLITATGQRVTLRCSPRSGDLSVYWYQQSLDQGLQFLIQYYNGEERAKGNILERFSAQQFPDLHSELNLSSLELGDSALYFCASSVSGGQSHEQYFGPGTRLTVT.

V gene TRBV5-4 combines with J gene TRBJ1-2; TRBD1 is a possible D gene (5 bases). Deletions cut 1 base from V and 5 bases from J, with 6 bases between. The CDR3 consists of 12 residues. Germline CDR1 SGHNT, CDR2 YYREEE (reference sequence). The CDR3 reads CASSLSGYGYTF. The CDR3, as DNA: TGTGCCAGCAGCTTGTCAGGGTATGGCTACACCTTC.

V usage is TRBV7-3 and J usage is TRBJ2-7; a weak D match, TRBD1 (6 bases). The V and J ends lost 6 bases and 5 bases respectively, with 14 bases between them. The CDR3 length is 13 residues. The germline gives CDR1 SGHTA, CDR2 FQGTGA. The DNA for the CDR3 is TGTGCCAGCAGTGGGACATTCGCTAACGAGCAGTACTTC. It yields the protein CASSGTFANEQYF.

The chain recombines TRBV5-1 with TRBJ1-1; TRBD1 might be the D (6 bases). Germline V lookup: CDR1 SGHRS, CDR2 YFSETQ. This CDR3 is built from 16 residues. V lost 4 bases to trimming and J lost 6 bases, with 22 bases between them. Here the CDR3 reads CASSTGQPSINPEAFF. The CDR3 nucleotides are TGCGCCAGCAGCACTGGACAGCCATCAATCAACCCTGAAGCTTTCTTT.

The V and J genes are TRBV2 and TRBJ2-3; 8 bases map to TRBD2. The V gene end was trimmed by 5 bases and the J gene end by 1 base; junction bases not matched to a gene: 14. This CDR3 has 18 residues. CDR1 is SNHLY, CDR2 FYNNEI, per germline. Here the CDR3 reads CASSLRGAAGARTDTQYF. CDR3 in DNA: TGTGCCAGCAGTCTGCGCGGTGCAGCGGGGGCCCGCACAGATACGCAGTATTTT.

The gene calls are TRBV5-1 and TRBJ1-2; TRBD1 agrees at 7 bases. The CDR3 sequence is 15 residues long. With V trimmed by 4 bases and J by 5 bases, 11 bases remained unmatched. CDR1 and CDR2 (germline): SGHRS, YFSETQ. CDR3 DNA: TGCGCCAGCAGCCGGGGGTATGGGACAGAGTATGGCTACACCTTC. It is translated as CASSRGYGTEYGYTF. The full variable domain, in which reference TRBV5-1 and TRBJ1-2 provide the parts outside the CDR3, is KAGVTQTPRYLIKTRGQQVTLSCSPISGHRSVSWYQQTPGQGLQFLFEYFSETQRNKGNFPGRFSGRQFSNSRSEMNVSTLELGDSALYLCASSRGYGTEYGYTFGSGTRLTVV.